This entry concerns a single TCR beta chain. The antigen is unknown. This record belongs to a study of beta chain features in type 1 diabetes. The wider study: In all, about 110 million sorted cells from all samples were analyzed. Study-wide results and caveats: Type 1 diabetes patients had fewer VDJ junction insertions and more deletions.

The length of the CDR3 is 15 residues. V lost 1 base, J lost 3 bases, and 2 bases stayed unmatched. The germline gives CDR1 KGHSH, CDR2 LQKENI. TCRB transcripts that were expressed got sequenced, as all of the isolated RNA had been reverse transcribed. Produced via immunoSEQ multiplex PCR; TCRdb's table is partial and in-frame only. The data contain about 250,000 clones, approximately 14% of them singletons. The receptor's source is a woman between 40 and 55 years old in good health. The J gene is TRBJ2-7, the V gene TRBV18; TRBD1 agrees at 11 bases. Sequenced input: naive CD4+ T cells from blood. The CDR3 loop reads CASSPRGQGDYEQYF. CDR3 bases: TGTGCCAGCTCACCACGGGGACAGGGGGACTACGAGCAGTACTTC.